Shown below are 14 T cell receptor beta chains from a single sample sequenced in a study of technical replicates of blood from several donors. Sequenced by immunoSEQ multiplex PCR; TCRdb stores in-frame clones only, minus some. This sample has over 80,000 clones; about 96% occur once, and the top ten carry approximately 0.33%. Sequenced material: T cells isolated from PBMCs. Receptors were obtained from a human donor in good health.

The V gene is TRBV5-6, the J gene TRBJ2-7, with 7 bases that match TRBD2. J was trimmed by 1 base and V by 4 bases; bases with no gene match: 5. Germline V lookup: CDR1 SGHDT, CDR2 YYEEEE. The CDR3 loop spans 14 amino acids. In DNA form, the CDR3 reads TGTGCCAGCAGCCTGCTAGCGGATTCCTACGAGCAGTACTTC. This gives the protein CASSLLADSYEQYF.

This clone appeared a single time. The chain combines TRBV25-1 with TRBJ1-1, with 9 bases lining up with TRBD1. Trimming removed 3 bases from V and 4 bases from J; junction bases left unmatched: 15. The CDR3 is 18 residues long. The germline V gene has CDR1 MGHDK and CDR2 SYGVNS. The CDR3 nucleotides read TGTGCCAGCAGTGAGGGTCCCGGGGACAGGGTTGGATTCACTGAAGCTTTCTTT. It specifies CASSEGPGDRVGFTEAFF. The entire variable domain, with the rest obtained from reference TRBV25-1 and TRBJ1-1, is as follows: EADIYQTPRYLVIGTGKKITLECSQTMGHDKMYWYQQDPGMELHLIHYSYGVNSTEKGDLSSESTVSRIRTEHFPLTLESARPSHTSQYLCASSEGPGDRVGFTEAFFGQGTRLTVV.

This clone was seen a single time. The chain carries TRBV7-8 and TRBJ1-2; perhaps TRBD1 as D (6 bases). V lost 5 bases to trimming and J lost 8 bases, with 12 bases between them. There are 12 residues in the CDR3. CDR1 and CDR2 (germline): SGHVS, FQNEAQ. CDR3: CASSTRTVGYTF. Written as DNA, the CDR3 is TGTGCCAGCAGCACCCGGACAGTGGGCTACACCTTC.

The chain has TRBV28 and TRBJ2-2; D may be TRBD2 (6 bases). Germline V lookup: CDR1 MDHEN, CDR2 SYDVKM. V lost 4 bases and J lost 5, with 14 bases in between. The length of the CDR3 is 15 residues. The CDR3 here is CASSSAGTLTGELFF. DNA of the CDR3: TGTGCCAGCAGTTCAGCAGGGACTTTGACCGGGGAGCTGTTTTTT.

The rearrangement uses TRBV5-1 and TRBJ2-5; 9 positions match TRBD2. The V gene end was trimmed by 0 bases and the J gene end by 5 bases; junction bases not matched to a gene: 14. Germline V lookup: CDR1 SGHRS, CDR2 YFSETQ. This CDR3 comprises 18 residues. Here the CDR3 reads CASSLEGGLAGVPETQYF. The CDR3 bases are TGCGCCAGCAGCTTGGAAGGGGGTTTAGCGGGAGTACCGGAGACCCAGTACTTC.

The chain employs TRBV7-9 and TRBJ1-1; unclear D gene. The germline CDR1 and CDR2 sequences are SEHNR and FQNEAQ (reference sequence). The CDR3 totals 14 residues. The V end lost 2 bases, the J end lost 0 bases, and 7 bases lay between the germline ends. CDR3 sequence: CASSLSAVNTEAFF. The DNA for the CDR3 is TGTGCCAGCAGCTTAAGTGCGGTGAACACTGAAGCTTTCTTT.

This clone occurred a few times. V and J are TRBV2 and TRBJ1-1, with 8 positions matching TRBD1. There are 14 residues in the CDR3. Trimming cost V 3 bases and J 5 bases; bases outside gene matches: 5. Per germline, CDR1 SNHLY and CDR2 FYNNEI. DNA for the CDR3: TGTGCCAGCAGTGACCAGGACAGGGTGACTGAAGCTTTCTTT. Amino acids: CASSDQDRVTEAFF. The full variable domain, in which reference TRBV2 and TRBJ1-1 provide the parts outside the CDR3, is EPEVTQTPSHQVTQMGQEVILRCVPISNHLYFYWYRQILGQKVEFLVSFYNNEISEKSEIFDDQFSVERPDGSNFTLKIRSTKLEDSAMYFCASSDQDRVTEAFFGQGTRLTVV.

The CDR3 sequence: CASSLGTSLMVNYEQYF. CDR3 coding DNA: TGCGCCAGCAGCCTCGGGACTAGCCTAATGGTAAACTACGAGCAGTACTTC. The chain uses TRBV5-1 and TRBJ2-7; 9 bases map to TRBD2. V gave up 4 bases and J gave up 3 bases; unmatched junction bases: 14. This CDR3 region has 17 residues. Germline V CDR1 and CDR2: SGHRS, YFSETQ.

The DNA for the CDR3 is TGTGCCTGGAAGGTCCTAGCGGGAGCCTACAATGAGCAGTTCTTC. It specifies CAWKVLAGAYNEQFF. The chain uses TRBV30 and TRBJ2-1, with 10 bases fitting TRBD2. This CDR3 is 15 amino acids long. Germline-derived CDR1 and CDR2 are GTSNPN and SVGIG (reference sequence). J lost 2 bases, V lost 4 bases, and 5 bases had no gene match.

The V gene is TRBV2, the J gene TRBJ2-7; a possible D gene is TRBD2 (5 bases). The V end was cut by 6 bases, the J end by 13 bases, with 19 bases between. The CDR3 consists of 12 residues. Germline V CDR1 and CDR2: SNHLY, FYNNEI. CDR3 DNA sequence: TGTGCCAGCAGCATGATCGCGGCACGGGGTTACTTC. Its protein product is CASSMIAARGYF.

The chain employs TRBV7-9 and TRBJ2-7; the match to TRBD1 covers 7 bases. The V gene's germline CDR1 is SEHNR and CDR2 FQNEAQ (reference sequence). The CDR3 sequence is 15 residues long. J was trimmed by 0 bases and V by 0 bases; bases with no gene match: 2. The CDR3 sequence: CASSLADRLSYEQYF. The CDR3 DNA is TGTGCCAGCAGCTTAGCGGACAGGCTCTCCTACGAGCAGTACTTC.

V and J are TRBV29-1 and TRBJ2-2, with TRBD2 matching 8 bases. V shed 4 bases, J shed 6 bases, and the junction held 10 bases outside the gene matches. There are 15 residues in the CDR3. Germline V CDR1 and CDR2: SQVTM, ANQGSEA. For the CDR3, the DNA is TGCAGCGTTGTCGCGGGACTAGAAATGCCCGGGGAGCTGTTTTTT. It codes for CSVVAGLEMPGELFF.

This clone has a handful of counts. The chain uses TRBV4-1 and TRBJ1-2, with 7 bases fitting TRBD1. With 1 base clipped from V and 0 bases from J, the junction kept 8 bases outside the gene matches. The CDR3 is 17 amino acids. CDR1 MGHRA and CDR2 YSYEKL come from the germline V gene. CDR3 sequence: CASSQGRGPFSNYGYTF. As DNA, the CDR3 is TGCGCCAGCAGCCAAGGGAGGGGGCCCTTTTCTAACTATGGCTACACCTTC.

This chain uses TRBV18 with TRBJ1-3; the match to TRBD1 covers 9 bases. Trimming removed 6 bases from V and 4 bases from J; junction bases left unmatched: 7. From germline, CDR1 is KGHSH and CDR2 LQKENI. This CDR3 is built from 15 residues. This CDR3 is CASSSGTGKGNTIYF. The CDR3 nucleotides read TGTGCCAGCTCTTCCGGGACAGGGAAAGGAAACACCATATATTTT.